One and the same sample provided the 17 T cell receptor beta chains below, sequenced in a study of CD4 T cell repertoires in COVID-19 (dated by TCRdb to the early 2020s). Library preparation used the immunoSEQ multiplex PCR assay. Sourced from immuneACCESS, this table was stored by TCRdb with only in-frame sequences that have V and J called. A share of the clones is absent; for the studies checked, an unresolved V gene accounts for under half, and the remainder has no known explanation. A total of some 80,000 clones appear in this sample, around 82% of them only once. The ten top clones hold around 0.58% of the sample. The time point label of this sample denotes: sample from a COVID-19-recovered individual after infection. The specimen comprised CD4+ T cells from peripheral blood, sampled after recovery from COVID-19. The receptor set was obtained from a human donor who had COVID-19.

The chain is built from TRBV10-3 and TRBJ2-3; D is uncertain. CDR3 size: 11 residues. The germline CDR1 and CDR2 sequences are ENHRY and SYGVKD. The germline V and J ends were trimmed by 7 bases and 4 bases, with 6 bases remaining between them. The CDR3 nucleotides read TGTGCCATCACTGGGGCAGATACGCAGTATTTT. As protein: CAITGADTQYF.

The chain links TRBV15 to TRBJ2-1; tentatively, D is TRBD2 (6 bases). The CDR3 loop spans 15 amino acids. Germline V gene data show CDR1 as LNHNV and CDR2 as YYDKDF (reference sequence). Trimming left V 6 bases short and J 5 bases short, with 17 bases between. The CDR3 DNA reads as TGTGCCACCAGTTCCCCTGGGACTCAAAACAATGAGCAGTTCTTC. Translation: CATSSPGTQNNEQFF.

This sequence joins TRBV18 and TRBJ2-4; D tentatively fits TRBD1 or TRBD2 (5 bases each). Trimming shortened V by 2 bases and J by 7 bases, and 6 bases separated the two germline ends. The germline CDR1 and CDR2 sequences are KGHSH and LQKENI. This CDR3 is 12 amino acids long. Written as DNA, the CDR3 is TGTGCCAGCTCACCATGGGGGAACATTCAGTACTTC. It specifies CASSPWGNIQYF.

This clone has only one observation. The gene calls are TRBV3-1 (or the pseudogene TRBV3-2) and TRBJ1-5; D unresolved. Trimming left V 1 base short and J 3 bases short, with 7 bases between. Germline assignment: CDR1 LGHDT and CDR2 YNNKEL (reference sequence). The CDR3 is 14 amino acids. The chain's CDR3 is CASSQVGANQPQHF. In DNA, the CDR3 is TGTGCCAGCAGCCAAGTAGGAGCCAATCAGCCCCAGCATTTT.

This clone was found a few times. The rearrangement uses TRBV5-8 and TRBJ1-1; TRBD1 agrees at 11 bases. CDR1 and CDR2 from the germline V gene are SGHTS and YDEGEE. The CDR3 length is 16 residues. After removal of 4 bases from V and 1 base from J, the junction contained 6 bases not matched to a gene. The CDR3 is CASSPSGTGGNTEAFF. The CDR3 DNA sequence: TGTGCCAGCAGCCCGTCCGGGACAGGGGGGAACACTGAAGCTTTCTTT.

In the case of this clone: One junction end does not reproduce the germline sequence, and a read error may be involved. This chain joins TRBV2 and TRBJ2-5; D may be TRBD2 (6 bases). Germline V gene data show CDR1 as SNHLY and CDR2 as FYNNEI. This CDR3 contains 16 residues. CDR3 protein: CASSPPWRGNQVTQYF. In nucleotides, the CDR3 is TGTGCCAGCAGCCCCCCCTGGCGGGGTAACCAAGTGACCCAGTACTTC.

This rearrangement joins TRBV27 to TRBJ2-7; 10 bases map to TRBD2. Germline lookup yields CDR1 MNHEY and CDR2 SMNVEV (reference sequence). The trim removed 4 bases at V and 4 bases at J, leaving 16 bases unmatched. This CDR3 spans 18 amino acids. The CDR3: CASSSLGVLSGRMYEQYF. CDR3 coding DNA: TGTGCCAGCAGTTCGCTGGGGGTCCTTAGCGGGAGGATGTACGAGCAGTACTTC.

CDR3 coding DNA: TGTGCCAGCAGCCCACGGGGTGCCGAAGGCTACACCTTC. Amino acids: CASSPRGAEGYTF. This chain uses TRBV7-9 with TRBJ1-2; D unclear. V gave up 5 bases and J gave up 8 bases, with 15 bases separating them. This CDR3 spans 13 amino acids. Germline lookup yields CDR1 SEHNR and CDR2 FQNEAQ (reference sequence).

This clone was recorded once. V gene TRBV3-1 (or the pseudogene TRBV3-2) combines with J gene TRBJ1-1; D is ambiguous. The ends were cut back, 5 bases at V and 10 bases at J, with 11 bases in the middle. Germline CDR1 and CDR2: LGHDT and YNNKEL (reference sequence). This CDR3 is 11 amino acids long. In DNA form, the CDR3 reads TGTGCCAGCAGCGGAAGGGCGGGAGCTTTCTTT. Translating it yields CASSGRAGAFF.

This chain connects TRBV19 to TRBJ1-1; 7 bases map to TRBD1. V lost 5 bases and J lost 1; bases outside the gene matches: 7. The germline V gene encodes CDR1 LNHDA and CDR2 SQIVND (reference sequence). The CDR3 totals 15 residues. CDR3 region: CASSRSGTANTEAFF. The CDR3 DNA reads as TGTGCCAGTAGTCGTTCCGGGACAGCGAACACTGAAGCTTTCTTT.

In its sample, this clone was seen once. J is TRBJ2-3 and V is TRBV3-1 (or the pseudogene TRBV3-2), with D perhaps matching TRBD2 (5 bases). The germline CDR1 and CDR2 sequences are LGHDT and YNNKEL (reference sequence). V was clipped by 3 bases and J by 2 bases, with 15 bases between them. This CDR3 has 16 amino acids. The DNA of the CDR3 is TGTGCCAGCAGCCACAGTCGGGGATCTTCCACAGATACGCAGTATTTT. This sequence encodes CASSHSRGSSTDTQYF.

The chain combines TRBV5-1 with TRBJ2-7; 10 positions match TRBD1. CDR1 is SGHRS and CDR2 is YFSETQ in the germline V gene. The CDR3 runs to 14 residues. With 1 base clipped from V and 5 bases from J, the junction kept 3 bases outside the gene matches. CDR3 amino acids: CASSLPDRGHEQYF. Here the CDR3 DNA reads TGCGCCAGCAGCTTGCCAGACAGGGGGCACGAGCAGTACTTC.

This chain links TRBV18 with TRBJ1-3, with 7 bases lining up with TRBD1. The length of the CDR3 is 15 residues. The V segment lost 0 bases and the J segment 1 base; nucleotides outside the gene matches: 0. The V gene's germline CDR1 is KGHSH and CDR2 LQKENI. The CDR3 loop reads CASSPPTGSGNTIYF. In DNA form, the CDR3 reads TGTGCCAGCTCACCACCGACAGGGTCTGGAAACACCATATATTTT.

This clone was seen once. This chain's CDR3 is CASSLGGGGGEQFF. CDR3 nucleotide sequence: TGTGCCAGCAGCTTAGGAGGCGGCGGGGGTGAGCAGTTCTTC. V usage is TRBV11-1 and J usage is TRBJ2-1; 7 positions agree with TRBD2. J gave up 9 bases and V 1 base, and 6 bases lay outside the gene matches. This CDR3 spans 14 amino acids. CDR1 SGHAT and CDR2 FQDESV come from the germline V gene (reference sequence). Filled out from reference TRBV11-1 and TRBJ2-1, the complete variable domain reads EAEVAQSPRYKITEKSQAVAFWCDPISGHATLYWYRQILGQGPELLVQFQDESVVDDSQLPKDRFSAERLKGVDSTLKIQPAELGDSAMYLCASSLGGGGGEQFFGPGTRLTVL.

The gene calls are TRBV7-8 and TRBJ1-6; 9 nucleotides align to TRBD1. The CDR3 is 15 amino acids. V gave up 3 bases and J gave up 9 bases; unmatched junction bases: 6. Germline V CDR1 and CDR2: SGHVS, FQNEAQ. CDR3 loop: CASSLGRTGVSPLHF. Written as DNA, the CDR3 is TGTGCCAGCAGCTTGGGGCGGACAGGGGTTTCACCCCTCCACTTT.

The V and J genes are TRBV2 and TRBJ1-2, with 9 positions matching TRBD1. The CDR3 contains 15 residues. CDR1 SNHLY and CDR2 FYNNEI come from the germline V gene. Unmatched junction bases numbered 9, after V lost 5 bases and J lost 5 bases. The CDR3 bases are TGTGCCAGCAGTCAGACAGGGGGAATCGGTTATGGCTACACCTTC. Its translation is CASSQTGGIGYGYTF.

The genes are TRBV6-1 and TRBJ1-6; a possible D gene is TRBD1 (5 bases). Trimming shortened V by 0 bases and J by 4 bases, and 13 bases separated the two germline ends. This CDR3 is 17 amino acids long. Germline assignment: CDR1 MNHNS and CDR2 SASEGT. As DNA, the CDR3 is TGTGCCAGCAGTGAAGCGCAAAGGGGAGGGTATAATTCACCCCTCCACTTT. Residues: CASSEAQRGGYNSPLHF.